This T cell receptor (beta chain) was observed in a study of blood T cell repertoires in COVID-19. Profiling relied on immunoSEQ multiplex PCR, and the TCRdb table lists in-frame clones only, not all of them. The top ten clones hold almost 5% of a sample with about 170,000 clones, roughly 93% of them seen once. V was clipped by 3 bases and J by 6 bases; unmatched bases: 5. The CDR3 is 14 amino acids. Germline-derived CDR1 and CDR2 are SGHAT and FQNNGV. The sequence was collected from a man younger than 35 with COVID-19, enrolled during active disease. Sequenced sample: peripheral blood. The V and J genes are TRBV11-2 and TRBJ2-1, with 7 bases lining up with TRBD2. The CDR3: CASSFGTTTNEQFF. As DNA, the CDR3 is TGTGCCAGCAGCTTCGGGACTACCACCAATGAGCAGTTCTTC.